These 19 T cell receptor beta chains were all obtained from the same sample, sequenced in a study of spatial heterogeneity in lung cancer. The time point was: sample taken at primary tumor resection. Whole RNA came from tumor, nontumor lung or frozen PBMC and was sequenced without being sorted. TCRdb called the 5' RACE reads again in MiXCR, with one record for every CDR3 protein. The sample holds roughly 4,500 distinct CDR3 sequences, about 37% seen once. The sequences come from PBMCs, collected at surgery. These TCRs come from a male donor with early-stage non-small cell lung cancer.

On this clonotype: This beta chain slipped into a library made for alpha chains as a stray read, so its size is not meaningful. The chain recombines TRBV20-1 with TRBJ2-3; 8 bases align to TRBD2. This CDR3 contains 14 residues. Germline V gene sequence: CDR1 DFQATT, CDR2 SNEGSKA (reference sequence). V shed 2 bases, J shed 4 bases, and the junction held 5 bases outside the gene matches. CDR3 bases: TGCAGTGCTAGAATAGCGGGATTAGCAGATACGCAGTATTTT. This encodes CSARIAGLADTQYF.

There are a few counts of this clonotype. A library made for alpha chains picked up this beta chain off target, so its size means little. The V and J genes are TRBV18 and TRBJ2-1; TRBD1 matches 10 bases. V shed 0 bases, J shed 1 base, and the junction held 0 bases outside the gene matches. The CDR3 consists of 16 residues. CDR1 and CDR2 from the germline V gene are KGHSH and LQKENI. DNA for the CDR3: TGTGCCAGCTCACCACCGGGACAGGGGTCCTACAATGAGCAGTTCTTC. Translating it yields CASSPPGQGSYNEQFF.

Concerning this clonotype: This beta chain slipped into a library made for alpha chains as a stray read, so its size is not meaningful. This rearrangement joins TRBV6-5 to TRBJ2-5; the D gene is possibly TRBD2 (5 bases). Germline V gene lookup returns CDR1 MNHEY and CDR2 SVGAGI. V was shortened by 0 bases and J by 2 bases, with 10 bases between the two germline ends. CDR3 length: 15 amino acids. The CDR3 sequence: CASSYSSGVQETQYF. The CDR3 coding sequence is TGTGCCAGCAGTTACTCGAGCGGAGTACAAGAGACCCAGTACTTC.

This clonotype was counted between two and nine times. As an off-target read in a library built for alpha chains, this beta chain has a frequency of little significance. The chain employs TRBV11-2 and TRBJ2-2; D gene ambiguous. Trimming shortened V by 0 bases and J by 6 bases, and 5 bases separated the two germline ends. This CDR3 spans 13 amino acids. Germline CDR1 and CDR2: SGHAT and FQNNGV. This CDR3 reads CASSLEQSGELFF. DNA for the CDR3: TGTGCCAGCAGCTTAGAACAATCCGGGGAGCTGTTTTTT.

About this clonotype: One end of the junction does not line up with germline, which may come from a read error. The library was built for alpha chains, so this beta chain is an off-target read and its size means little. The chain carries TRBV11-1 and TRBJ2-1; 12 bases agree with TRBD2. This CDR3 contains 14 residues. Germline values: CDR1 SGHAT, CDR2 FQDESV (reference sequence). CDR3 DNA: TGTGCCAGCAGCTTTAGGACTAGCGGGGTTGAGCAGTCCTTC. It codes for CASSFRTSGVEQSF.

This clonotype was picked up a small number of times. With the library built for alpha chains, this beta chain is off target and its frequency is not meaningful. The chain carries TRBV27 and TRBJ2-7; TRBD2 matches 10 bases. Germline assignment: CDR1 MNHEY and CDR2 SMNVEV (reference sequence). Unmatched junction bases numbered 9, after V lost 8 bases and J lost 5 bases. The CDR3 contains 14 residues. CDR3 nucleotide sequence: TGTGCCAGCCATTCAGGGCTAGCGGGAGACGAGCAGTACTTC. It codes for CASHSGLAGDEQYF.

In its sample, this clonotype was seen a few times. Germline is not matched at one junction end, which may reflect a read error. Within a library made for alpha chains, this beta chain is off target, and its count is uninformative. This chain connects TRBV5-1 to TRBJ2-3, with D possibly matching TRBD2 (6 bases). Germline V CDR1 and CDR2: SGHRS, YFSETQ. This CDR3 contains 14 residues. DNA of the CDR3: TGCGCCAGCAGCTTCGGGAGCAATTTTGATAGGCAGTATTTT. Translating it yields CASSFGSNFDRQYF.

In regard to this clonotype: Because the library targeted alpha chains, this beta chain is an off-target read whose size means little. This chain uses TRBV7-3 with TRBJ2-7; no definite D call. Germline lookup yields CDR1 SGHTA and CDR2 FQGTGA. V dropped 4 bases and J dropped 0 bases, with 13 bases sitting between them. The CDR3 contains 15 residues. The CDR3 protein is CASSSSVGPSYEQYF. The CDR3, as DNA: TGTGCCAGCAGCTCGTCAGTGGGCCCCTCCTACGAGCAGTACTTC.

Comments on this clonotype: The library was built for alpha chains, so this beta chain is an off-target read and its size means little. The rearrangement uses TRBV9 and TRBJ2-3; the match to TRBD1 covers 7 bases. V was clipped by 3 bases and J by 1 base; unmatched bases: 8. Germline CDR1 and CDR2: SGDLS and YYNGEE. CDR3 length: 16 amino acids. Here the CDR3 DNA reads TGTGCCAGCAGCGCCCTACAGGGGACCCGCACAGATACGCAGTATTTT. This translates into CASSALQGTRTDTQYF.

Remarks on this clonotype: This beta chain appears as a stray read in a library generated for alpha chains; its size is not informative. The CDR3 here is CASSNRDRVHYEQYF. As DNA, the CDR3 is TGTGCCAGCAGTAACCGGGACAGGGTTCACTACGAGCAGTACTTC. This rearrangement joins TRBV12-3 or TRBV12-4 to TRBJ2-7; 9 nucleotides match TRBD1. Trimming took 5 bases from V and 3 from J; bases not matched to a gene: 8. The length of the CDR3 is 15 residues.

As regards this clonotype: Germline is not matched at one junction end, which may reflect a read error. For a library built for alpha chains, this beta chain is a stray read; little rests on its size. The chain uses TRBV29-1 and TRBJ2-7; 10 bases align to TRBD1. This CDR3 is 13 amino acids long. Germline V lookup: CDR1 SQVTM, CDR2 ANQGSEA. CDR3 nucleotides: TGCAGCGTCGAAGGGACAGGGGACTACGAGCAGTACTTC. Its translation: CSVEGTGDYEQYF.

This clonotype has a handful of counts. This beta chain lies outside the target of a library built for alpha chains; its clone size means little. This chain joins TRBV7-2 and TRBJ2-6, with 9 bases matching TRBD1. The CDR3 contains 17 residues. Germline CDR1 is SGHTA and CDR2 is FQGNSA. The V segment lost 5 bases and the J segment 1 base; nucleotides outside the gene matches: 6. The CDR3 coding sequence is TGTGCCAGCAGCCCCCGCGGGACAGGGTCTGGGGCCAACGTCCTGACTTTC. Encoded protein: CASSPRGTGSGANVLTF.

As for this clonotype: Being off target in a library aimed at alpha chains, this beta chain has a size of little meaning. The chain employs TRBV30 and TRBJ2-7, with TRBD2 as a possible D gene (6 bases). Germline loops: CDR1 GTSNPN, CDR2 SVGIG (reference sequence). The CDR3 sequence is 17 residues long. The CDR3 loop is CASQTGVYKGHSYEQYF. The DNA of the CDR3 is TGTGCATCTCAAACGGGAGTCTACAAGGGCCACTCCTACGAGCAGTACTTC.

As to this clonotype: Since the library was made to target alpha chains, this beta chain is a stray read and its abundance is not meaningful. The chain is built from TRBV18 and TRBJ2-3, with 7 bases that match TRBD1. The J segment lost 4 bases and the V segment lost 5 bases, leaving 15 bases of the junction unmatched. The length of the CDR3 is 17 residues. The germline gives CDR1 KGHSH, CDR2 LQKENI. The DNA for the CDR3 is TGTGCCAGCTCATTTCGCCAGACTACAGGGGTTCCAGATACGCAGTATTTT. Translating it yields CASSFRQTTGVPDTQYF.

Comment on this clonotype: The library was designed around alpha chains, so this beta chain is a stray read whose abundance carries little weight. The chain recombines TRBV29-1 with TRBJ1-1; D is ambiguous. This CDR3 is 12 amino acids long. Germline V lookup: CDR1 SQVTM, CDR2 ANQGSEA. The V gene lost 4 bases and the J gene lost 8 bases, with 14 bases spanning the gap. CDR3 residues: CSVAPSIAEAFF. CDR3 DNA sequence: TGCAGCGTTGCCCCATCTATCGCCGAAGCTTTCTTT. Full variable domain (missing parts from reference TRBV29-1 and TRBJ1-1): SAVISQKPSRDICQRGTSLTIQCQVDSQVTMMFWYRQQPGQSLTLIATANQGSEATYESGFVIDKFPISRPNLTFSTLTVSNMSPEDSSIYLCSVAPSIAEAFFGQGTRLTVV.

There are a few counts of this clonotype. The library was designed around alpha chains, so this beta chain is a stray read whose abundance carries little weight. The J gene is TRBJ2-2, the V gene TRBV6-2 or TRBV6-3, with TRBD2 matching over 9 bases. The germline CDR1 and CDR2 sequences are MNHEY and SVGEGT. The CDR3 is 16 residues long. Trimming took 1 base from V and 1 from J; bases not matched to a gene: 1. The CDR3 sequence is CASSYFSGGNTGELFF. CDR3 coding DNA: TGTGCCAGCAGTTACTTTAGCGGGGGGAACACCGGGGAGCTGTTTTTT.

As for this clonotype: Since the library was made to target alpha chains, this beta chain is a stray read and its abundance is not meaningful. V and J are TRBV15 and TRBJ2-7; TRBD2 matches at 8 bases. Germline V CDR1 and CDR2: LNHNV, YYDKDF (reference sequence). The CDR3 totals 16 residues. J gave up 0 bases and V 8 bases, and 12 bases lay outside the gene matches. DNA of the CDR3: TGTGCCACCCTCAACCTCCGGAGCGGGAGCTCCTACGAGCAGTACTTC. It codes for CATLNLRSGSSYEQYF.

This clonotype was counted only a few times. Because the library targeted alpha chains, this beta chain is an off-target read whose size means little. The chain employs TRBV5-1 and TRBJ2-1; 8 bases line up with TRBD2. Germline-derived CDR1 and CDR2 are SGHRS and YFSETQ. CDR3 length: 15 amino acids. Germline trimming cut 4 bases from V and 8 bases from J; bases unmatched to any gene: 11. Here the CDR3 DNA reads TGCGCCAGCAGCCGAAGCGGGAGCCCTGGGGATGAGCAGTTCTTC. Translation gives CASSRSGSPGDEQFF.

In the case of this clonotype: This beta chain is an unintended read in a library built for alpha chains; its size means little. The rearrangement uses TRBV29-1 and TRBJ2-1; a weak D match, TRBD1 (6 bases). This CDR3 is built from 15 residues. V was cut by 6 bases and J by 0 bases, with 15 bases left in between. Germline V gene lookup returns CDR1 SQVTM and CDR2 ANQGSEA. The CDR3 nucleotides read TGCAGCGTGGACACTCTAGGGGGCTCCTACAATGAGCAGTTCTTC. Amino acid sequence: CSVDTLGGSYNEQFF.